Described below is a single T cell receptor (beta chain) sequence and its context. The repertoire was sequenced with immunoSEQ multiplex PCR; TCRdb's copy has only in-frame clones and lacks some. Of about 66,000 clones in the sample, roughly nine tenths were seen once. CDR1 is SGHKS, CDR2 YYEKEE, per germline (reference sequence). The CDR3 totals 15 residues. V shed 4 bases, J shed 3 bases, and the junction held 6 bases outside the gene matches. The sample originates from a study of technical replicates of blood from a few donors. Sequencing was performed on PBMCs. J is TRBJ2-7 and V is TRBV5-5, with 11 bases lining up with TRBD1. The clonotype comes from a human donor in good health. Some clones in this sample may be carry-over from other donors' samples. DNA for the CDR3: TGTGCCAGCAGCCTTGGACAGGGGGCGCGCTACGAGCAGTACTTC. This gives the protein CASSLGQGARYEQYF.